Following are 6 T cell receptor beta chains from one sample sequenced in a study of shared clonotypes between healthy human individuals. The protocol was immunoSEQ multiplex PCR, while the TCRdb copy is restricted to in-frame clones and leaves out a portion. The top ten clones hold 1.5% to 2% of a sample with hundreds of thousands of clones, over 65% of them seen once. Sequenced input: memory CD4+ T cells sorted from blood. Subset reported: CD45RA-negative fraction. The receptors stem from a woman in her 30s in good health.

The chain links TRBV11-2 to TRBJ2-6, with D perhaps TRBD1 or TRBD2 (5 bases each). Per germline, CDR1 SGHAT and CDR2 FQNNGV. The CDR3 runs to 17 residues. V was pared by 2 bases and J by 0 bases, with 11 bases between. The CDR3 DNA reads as TGTGCCAGCAGCTTATGGGGACGGAGCTCTGGGGCCAACGTCCTGACTTTC. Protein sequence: CASSLWGRSSGANVLTF.

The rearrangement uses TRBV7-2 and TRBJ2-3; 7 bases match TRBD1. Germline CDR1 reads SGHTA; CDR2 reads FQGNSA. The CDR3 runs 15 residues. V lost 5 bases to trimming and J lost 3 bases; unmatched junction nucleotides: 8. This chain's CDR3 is CASSPLGQWTDTQYF. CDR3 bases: TGTGCCAGCAGCCCCCTGGGACAGTGGACAGATACGCAGTATTTT. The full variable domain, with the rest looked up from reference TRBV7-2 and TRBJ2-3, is GAGVSQSPSNKVTEKGKDVELRCDPISGHTALYWYRQSLGQGLEFLIYFQGNSAPDKSGLPSDRFSAERTGGSVSTLTIQRTQQEDSAVYLCASSPLGQWTDTQYFGPGTRLTVL.

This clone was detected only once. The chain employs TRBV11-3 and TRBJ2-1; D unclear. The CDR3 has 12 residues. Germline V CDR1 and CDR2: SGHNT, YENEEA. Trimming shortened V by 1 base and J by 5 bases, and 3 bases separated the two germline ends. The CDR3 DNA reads TGTGCCAGCAGCTTAGGACACAATGAGCAGTTCTTC. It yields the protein CASSLGHNEQFF. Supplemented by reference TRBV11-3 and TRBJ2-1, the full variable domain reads EAGVVQSPRYKIIEKKQPVAFWCNPISGHNTLYWYLQNLGQGPELLIRYENEEAVDDSQLPKDRFSAERLKGVDSTLKIQPAELGDSAVYLCASSLGHNEQFFGPGTRLTVL.

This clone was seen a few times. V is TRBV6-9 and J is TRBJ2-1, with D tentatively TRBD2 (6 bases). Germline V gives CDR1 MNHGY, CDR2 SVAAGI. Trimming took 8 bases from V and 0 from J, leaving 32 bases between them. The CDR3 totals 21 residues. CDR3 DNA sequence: TGTGCCAGCTTCCTTGAGGGACTTGGTGGAATCGAGCGGAGCTCCTACAATGAGCAGTTCTTC. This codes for CASFLEGLGGIERSSYNEQFF.

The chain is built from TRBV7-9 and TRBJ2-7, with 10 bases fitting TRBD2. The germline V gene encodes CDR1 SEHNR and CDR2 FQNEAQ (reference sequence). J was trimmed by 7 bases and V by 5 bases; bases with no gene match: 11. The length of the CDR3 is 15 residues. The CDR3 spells CASSQDHGTSDEQYF. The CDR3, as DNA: TGTGCCAGCAGCCAAGATCACGGGACTAGCGATGAGCAGTACTTC.

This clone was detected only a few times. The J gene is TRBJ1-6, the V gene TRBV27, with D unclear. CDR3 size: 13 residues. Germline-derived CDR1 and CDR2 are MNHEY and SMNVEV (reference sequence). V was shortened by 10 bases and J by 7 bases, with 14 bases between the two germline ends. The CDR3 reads CATGPDENSPLHF. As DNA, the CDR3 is TGTGCCACCGGGCCAGATGAGAATTCACCCCTCCACTTT.